The 27 T cell receptor beta chains given below trace back to one sample, sequenced in a study of STAT5B mutations in CD4+ large granular lymphocyte leukemia. Method: immunoSEQ multiplex PCR; TCRdb's copy keeps in-frame clones and lacks some. Altogether 48,000 or so clones are present, less than 85% being singletons, with the ten largest covering about 1.5%. The sample taken for sequencing was CD4+ T cells from blood buffy coats. These receptors all stem from a human donor in good health.

The V gene is TRBV9, the J gene TRBJ2-3, with 8 bases fitting TRBD2. CDR1 and CDR2 (germline): SGDLS, YYNGEE. The CDR3 is 17 residues long. The V gene end was trimmed by 0 bases and the J gene end by 5 bases; junction bases not matched to a gene: 11. The CDR3 region is CASSVAPPGLGLDTQYF. CDR3 bases: TGTGCCAGCAGCGTAGCCCCACCGGGACTAGGTTTAGATACGCAGTATTTT.

This clone was seen only once. The V and J genes are TRBV30 and TRBJ1-5; D may be TRBD1 (5 bases). CDR3 length equals 14 residues. Trimming took off 1 base at V and 4 bases at J, with 11 bases between the two ends. Germline assignment: CDR1 GTSNPN and CDR2 SVGIG (reference sequence). CDR3 amino acids: CAWSGGGTNQPQHF. In DNA form, the CDR3 reads TGTGCCTGGAGTGGGGGGGGGACGAATCAGCCCCAGCATTTT.

The rearrangement uses TRBV11-2 and TRBJ2-3; D possibly corresponds to TRBD1 (6 bases). Germline CDR1 reads SGHAT; CDR2 reads FQNNGV. Trimming removed 5 bases from V and 3 bases from J, with 18 bases in between. The CDR3 has 16 amino acids. This chain's CDR3 is CASSPLTGQFTDTQYF. The CDR3 DNA reads TGTGCCAGCAGCCCCCTAACCGGACAGTTTACAGATACGCAGTATTTT.

The chain's CDR3 is CASTNGILYGYTF. The CDR3 nucleotides are TGTGCCAGCACAAATGGAATTCTCTATGGCTACACCTTC. The V gene is TRBV6-5, the J gene TRBJ1-2; unclear D gene. CDR3 length equals 13 residues. V was trimmed by 7 bases and J by 4 bases, leaving 13 bases between them. Germline V gene data show CDR1 as MNHEY and CDR2 as SVGAGI.

The V gene is TRBV6-1, the J gene TRBJ2-5; D gene unclear. The length of the CDR3 is 14 residues. V was clipped by 2 bases and J by 2 bases, with 9 bases between them. The germline V gene has CDR1 MNHNS and CDR2 SASEGT. The CDR3 here is CASSERQPQETQYF. In DNA, the CDR3 is TGTGCCAGCAGTGAAAGGCAGCCGCAAGAGACCCAGTACTTC.

The chain employs TRBV28 and TRBJ2-7; TRBD2 is a possible D gene (6 bases). Trimming stripped 6 bases from V and 2 bases from J, with 14 bases between. Germline loops: CDR1 MDHEN, CDR2 SYDVKM. CDR3 length: 14 residues. Written as DNA, the CDR3 is TGTGCCAGCAGAGGGACTTCCCTCACCTACGAGCAGTACGTC. Protein product: CASRGTSLTYEQYV.

There are a few counts of this clone. The chain couples TRBV2 to TRBJ1-5; no firm D call. Germline loops: CDR1 SNHLY, CDR2 FYNNEI. Deletions cut 3 bases from V and 5 bases from J, with 11 bases between. The CDR3 length is 14 residues. The CDR3 here is CASSDRAGDQPQHF. The CDR3 DNA is TGTGCCAGCAGTGATCGGGCAGGCGATCAGCCCCAGCATTTT.

The CDR3 here is CASSDRDRVGEETQYF. Written as DNA, the CDR3 is TGTGCCAGCAGCGACCGGGACAGGGTTGGCGAAGAGACCCAGTACTTC. The genes are TRBV9 and TRBJ2-5, with TRBD1 identical over 9 bases. The CDR3 extends over 16 amino acids. Germline V gives CDR1 SGDLS, CDR2 YYNGEE. V shed 3 bases and J 3 bases; nucleotides not matched to a gene: 9.

This chain connects TRBV29-1 to TRBJ2-3; 9 nucleotides align to TRBD1. The CDR3 consists of 14 residues. Germline V gives CDR1 SQVTM, CDR2 ANQGSEA. V gave up 6 bases and J gave up 4 bases; unmatched junction bases: 8. The CDR3 region is CSVPLGTGSDTQYF. In DNA, the CDR3 is TGCAGCGTGCCGCTCGGGACAGGGTCAGATACGCAGTATTTT.

This chain joins TRBV5-1 and TRBJ2-2; a weak D match, TRBD2 (5 bases). Germline V gene lookup returns CDR1 SGHRS and CDR2 YFSETQ. CDR3 length equals 15 residues. The ends were cut back, 2 bases at V and 6 bases at J, with 14 bases in the middle. The chain's CDR3 is CASSFSPGEAGELFF. In DNA, the CDR3 is TGCGCCAGCAGCTTTTCTCCCGGGGAAGCCGGGGAGCTGTTTTTT.

The chain employs TRBV7-8 and TRBJ2-2; possibly TRBD1 or TRBD2 for D (5 bases each). This CDR3 contains 18 residues. V dropped 0 bases and J dropped 4 bases, with 18 bases sitting between them. CDR1 and CDR2 (germline): SGHVS, FQNEAQ. Here the CDR3 reads CASSLAGRGLRGTGELFF. The CDR3 coding sequence is TGTGCCAGCAGCTTAGCAGGTCGGGGCCTTCGGGGCACCGGGGAGCTGTTTTTT.

J is TRBJ1-4 and V is TRBV19, with D possibly being TRBD1 (6 bases). CDR1 is LNHDA and CDR2 is SQIVND in the germline V gene (reference sequence). The CDR3 totals 13 residues. Trimming removed 5 bases from V and 5 bases from J, with 9 bases in between. CDR3 sequence reads: CASSVGGNEKLFF. In nucleotides, the CDR3 is TGTGCCAGTAGTGTAGGGGGGAATGAAAAACTGTTTTTT. Using reference TRBV19 and TRBJ1-4 for the parts outside the CDR3, the full variable domain is DGGITQSPKYLFRKEGQNVTLSCEQNLNHDAMYWYRQDPGQGLRLIYYSQIVNDFQKGDIAEGYSVSREKKESFPLTVTSAQKNPTAFYLCASSVGGNEKLFFGSGTQLSVL.

The V gene is TRBV7-3, the J gene TRBJ1-5; D is unclear. The CDR3 sequence is 12 residues long. The germline CDR1 and CDR2 sequences are SGHTA and FQGTGA. V lost 3 bases and J 11 bases, leaving 11 bases between the germline ends. CDR3 sequence (DNA): TGTGCCAGCAGCTTGGTTCTCTGGGCCCAGCATTTT. This codes for CASSLVLWAQHF.

The chain has TRBV5-1 and TRBJ2-7, with a possible D match to TRBD2 (5 bases). The V gene lost 2 bases and the J gene lost 2 bases, with 11 bases spanning the gap. CDR3 length: 14 amino acids. CDR1 is SGHRS and CDR2 is YFSETQ in the germline V gene. The CDR3: CASSLSGEAYEQYV. The CDR3, as DNA: TGCGCCAGCAGCTTATCCGGGGAAGCCTACGAGCAGTACGTC.

The V and J genes are TRBV7-2 and TRBJ2-3; D is uncertain. Trimming took off 6 bases at V and 9 bases at J, with 10 bases between the two ends. The CDR3 totals 11 residues. Germline lookup yields CDR1 SGHTA and CDR2 FQGNSA. CDR3 DNA sequence: TGTGCCAGCAGGGATAGAACGACGCAGTATTTT. Translated, it gives CASRDRTTQYF. Full variable domain (rest looked up from reference TRBV7-2 and TRBJ2-3): GAGVSQSPSNKVTEKGKDVELRCDPISGHTALYWYRQSLGQGLEFLIYFQGNSAPDKSGLPSDRFSAERTGGSVSTLTIQRTQQEDSAVYLCASRDRTTQYFGPGTRLTVL.

The genes are TRBV2 and TRBJ2-6, with TRBD1 matching 7 bases. The J segment lost 4 bases and the V segment lost 5 bases, leaving 8 bases of the junction unmatched. Germline lookup yields CDR1 SNHLY and CDR2 FYNNEI. The CDR3 is 16 amino acids. The CDR3 DNA is TGTGCCAGCAGTTGGGACAGCGCGGCGGGGGCCAACGTCCTGACTTTC. Translated, it gives CASSWDSAAGANVLTF. The full variable domain, in which reference TRBV2 and TRBJ2-6 provide the parts outside the CDR3, is EPEVTQTPSHQVTQMGQEVILRCVPISNHLYFYWYRQILGQKVEFLVSFYNNEISEKSEIFDDQFSVERPDGSNFTLKIRSTKLEDSAMYFCASSWDSAAGANVLTFGAGSRLTVL.

This clone came up once. The chain is built from TRBV7-2 and TRBJ1-2, with D possibly being TRBD1 (5 bases). CDR1 SGHTA and CDR2 FQGNSA come from the germline V gene. V was pared by 4 bases and J by 2 bases, with 11 bases between. The CDR3 is 14 residues long. The DNA for the CDR3 is TGTGCCAGCAGCTCTGGGACGGAGAACTATGGCTACACCTTC. Protein: CASSSGTENYGYTF.

V gene TRBV5-4 combines with J gene TRBJ1-4; maybe TRBD1 (6 bases). V shed 1 base and J shed 8 bases, with 18 bases lying between them. This CDR3 spans 16 amino acids. Germline V gives CDR1 SGHNT, CDR2 YYREEE (reference sequence). DNA for the CDR3: TGTGCCAGCAGCTTGAATTCCGGGGGCTCGAGAGAAAAACTGTTTTTT. This translates into CASSLNSGGSREKLFF.

A note on this clone: The conserved final phenylalanine or tryptophan is absent from the CDR3, which likely points to a read error. It is unclear where the CDR3 begins or ends on the DNA, so no DNA is shown, and the CDR3 is as TCRdb lists it. The chain links TRBV27 to TRBJ2-3; TRBD1 is the table's D call and was not checked against the DNA. The CDR3 totals 10 residues, both ends included. The V gene's germline CDR1 is MNHEY and CDR2 SMNVEV (reference sequence). CDR3 loop: CASSFTPGLS.

The chain is built from TRBV19 and TRBJ2-7; 8 nucleotides match TRBD2. Germline V gene lookup returns CDR1 LNHDA and CDR2 SQIVND (reference sequence). The CDR3 extends over 12 amino acids. V lost 10 bases and J lost 3; bases outside the gene matches: 5. CDR3 sequence (DNA): TGTGCCACTCAGCGGGAGAACTACGAGCAGTACTTC. Amino acids: CATQRENYEQYF.

The chain joins TRBV12-5 to TRBJ2-3, with TRBD1 matching 9 bases. The CDR3 contains 19 residues. V lost 1 base to trimming and J lost 3 bases; unmatched junction nucleotides: 14. Germline V gives CDR1 LGHNT, CDR2 FRNRAP. This CDR3 is CASGLAHDIQGAPTDTQYF. The DNA of the CDR3 is TGTGCTAGTGGTTTGGCCCACGATATACAGGGGGCGCCGACAGATACGCAGTATTTT.

This clone came up a few times. The chain carries TRBV19 and TRBJ1-5, with 9 bases matching TRBD1. The CDR3 totals 14 residues. From germline, CDR1 is LNHDA and CDR2 SQIVND (reference sequence). The ends lost 5 bases at V and 5 bases at J; junction bases unmatched: 4. The DNA of the CDR3 is TGTGCCAGTAGTCTGACAGGGGGAGATCAGCCCCAGCATTTT. Protein: CASSLTGGDQPQHF.

This clone was seen just once. The genes are TRBV2 and TRBJ2-1; perhaps TRBD1 as D (5 bases). Germline V gene data show CDR1 as SNHLY and CDR2 as FYNNEI. Trimming removed 8 bases at V and 3 bases at J, with 14 bases between. The CDR3 extends over 14 amino acids. CDR3 DNA: TGTGCCAGCTTAACAGGTCTTAACTACAATGAGCAGTTCTTC. It encodes CASLTGLNYNEQFF.

This chain joins TRBV29-1 and TRBJ1-3; 9 nucleotides match TRBD1. The ends lost 6 bases at V and 2 bases at J; junction bases unmatched: 2. The CDR3 sequence is 13 residues long. Germline CDR1 reads SQVTM; CDR2 reads ANQGSEA. This CDR3 reads CSVTGGAGNTIYF. The CDR3 nucleotides are TGCAGCGTCACAGGGGGCGCTGGAAACACCATATATTTT.

The rearrangement uses TRBV5-6 and TRBJ2-3; no clear D gene. Germline-derived CDR1 and CDR2 are SGHDT and YYEEEE. This CDR3 has 14 amino acids. V lost 3 bases and J 4 bases, leaving 12 bases between the germline ends. The CDR3 nucleotides are TGTGCCAGCAGCTCCTCAGCTGGGCCAGATACGCAGTATTTT. This codes for CASSSSAGPDTQYF.

The V and J genes are TRBV2 and TRBJ1-4, with TRBD1 matching over 7 bases. The germline V gene encodes CDR1 SNHLY and CDR2 FYNNEI. The CDR3 contains 11 residues. The V gene end was trimmed by 8 bases and the J gene end by 16 bases; junction bases not matched to a gene: 10. The CDR3 nucleotides are TGTGCCAGCGGACAGGAGGGAGCCGGGTTTTTT. It specifies CASGQEGAGFF.

This rearrangement joins TRBV7-3 to TRBJ2-3; D not certain. The germline V and J ends were trimmed by 6 bases and 2 bases, with 9 bases remaining between them. This CDR3 spans 13 amino acids. The germline gives CDR1 SGHTA, CDR2 FQGTGA. CDR3 in DNA: TGTGCCAGCAGGCGTACAAACACAGATACGCAGTATTTT. This encodes CASRRTNTDTQYF.